This TCR beta chain is drawn from a study of T-cell memory formation after mild COVID-19. Whole-study findings and limits: SARS-CoV-2 specificity was not confirmed for second-wave clones peaking on day 37.

This clonotype was recorded only once. The antigen remains undetermined. Constant-segment primers were used for 5'RACE, and the resulting TCR alpha and TCR beta cDNA libraries carried sample barcodes and UMIs. TCRdb processed the 5' RACE reads anew with MiXCR; each CDR3 protein has one entry. This table has about 400,000 distinct CDR3 sequences, 15% to 20% appearing once. There are 14 residues in the CDR3. Per the germline V gene, CDR1 is ENHRY and CDR2 is SYGVKD. The V end was cut by 10 bases, the J end by 7 bases, with 19 bases between. This rearrangement joins TRBV10-3 to TRBJ2-2; weak D call: TRBD2 (6 bases). Sequenced: PBMCs or a T cell subset sorted from them (not recorded which). The clonotype originates from a young man who had mild COVID-19 (a few samples of this study predate the infection). Cell type and time point are not known. In DNA, the CDR3 is TGTGCCACCTTAAGCGGGCCAGCCAACGGGGAGCTGTTTTTT. Encoded protein: CATLSGPANGELFF.